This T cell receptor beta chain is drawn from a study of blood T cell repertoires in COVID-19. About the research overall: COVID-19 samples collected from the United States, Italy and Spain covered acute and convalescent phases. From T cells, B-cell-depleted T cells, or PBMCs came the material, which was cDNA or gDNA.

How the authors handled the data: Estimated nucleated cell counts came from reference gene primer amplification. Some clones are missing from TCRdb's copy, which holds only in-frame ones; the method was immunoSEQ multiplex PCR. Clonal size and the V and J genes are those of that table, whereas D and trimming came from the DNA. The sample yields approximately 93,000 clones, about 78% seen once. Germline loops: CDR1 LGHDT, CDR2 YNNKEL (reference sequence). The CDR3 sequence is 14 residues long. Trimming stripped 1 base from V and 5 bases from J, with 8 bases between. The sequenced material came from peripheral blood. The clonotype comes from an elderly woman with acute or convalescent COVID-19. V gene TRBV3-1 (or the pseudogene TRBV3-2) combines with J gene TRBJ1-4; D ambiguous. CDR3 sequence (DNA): TGTGCCAGCAGCCAAGGACGGGGAAATGAAAAACTGTTTTTT. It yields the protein CASSQGRGNEKLFF.